The present TCR beta chain was sequenced within a study of OX40 agonist ivuxolimab in advanced cancers. For the study at large: Three patients, one with hepatocellular carcinoma and two with cutaneous melanoma, achieved partial responses. Points from the study as a whole: Expanded clones belonging to CD8+ T cells outnumbered, on average, those of CD4+. With doses of 0.1 to 3.0 mg/kg, CD4+ and CD8+ blood T cells had undergone clonal expansion by week 6.

The V and J ends lost 3 bases and 0 bases respectively, with 10 bases between them. CDR3 length equals 14 residues. Looked up from germline, CDR1 is SGDLS and CDR2 is YYNGEE. As for this clone: Its antigen is not known. Other nucleotide sequences in the sample specify the same CDR3.

TCRdb's table, derived via immunoSEQ multiplex PCR, lists solely in-frame clones and lacks some. Here the sample spans about 73,000 clones, around nine tenths being singletons. This TCR derives from an adult with an advanced solid tumor such as melanoma, head and neck, liver or kidney cancer. The chain employs TRBV9 and TRBJ2-7; D unresolved. Sequenced here: CD4+ or CD8+ T cells sorted from blood, sampled in a trial of the OX40 agonist ivuxolimab. In DNA, the CDR3 is TGTGCCAGCAGCGCCCAGCCCAGCTCCTACGAGCAGTACTTC. Translated, it gives CASSAQPSSYEQYF.